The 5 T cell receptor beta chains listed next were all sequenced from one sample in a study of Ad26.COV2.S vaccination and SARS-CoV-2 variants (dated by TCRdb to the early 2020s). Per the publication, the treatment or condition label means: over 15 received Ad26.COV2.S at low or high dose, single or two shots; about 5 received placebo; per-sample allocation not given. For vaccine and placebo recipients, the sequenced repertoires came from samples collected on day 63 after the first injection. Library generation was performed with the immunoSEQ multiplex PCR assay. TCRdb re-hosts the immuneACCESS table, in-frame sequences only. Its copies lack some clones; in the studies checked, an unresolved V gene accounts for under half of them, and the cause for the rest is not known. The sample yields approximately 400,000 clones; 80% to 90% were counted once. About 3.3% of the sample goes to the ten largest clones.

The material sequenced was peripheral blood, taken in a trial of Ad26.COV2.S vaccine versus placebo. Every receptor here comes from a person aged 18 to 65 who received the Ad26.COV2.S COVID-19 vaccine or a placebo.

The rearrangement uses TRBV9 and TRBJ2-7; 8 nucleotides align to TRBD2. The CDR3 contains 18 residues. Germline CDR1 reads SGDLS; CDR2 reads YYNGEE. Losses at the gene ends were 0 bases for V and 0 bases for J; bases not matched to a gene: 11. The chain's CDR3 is CASSVGPRGDTDSYEQYF. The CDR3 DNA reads TGTGCCAGCAGCGTAGGCCCGCGGGGGGACACGGACTCCTACGAGCAGTACTTC.

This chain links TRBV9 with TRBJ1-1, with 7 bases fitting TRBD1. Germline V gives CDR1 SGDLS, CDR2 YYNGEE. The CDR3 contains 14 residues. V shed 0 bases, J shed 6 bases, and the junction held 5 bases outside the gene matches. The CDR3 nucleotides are TGTGCCAGCAGCGTAGGGCCAGGGGGATCTGAAGCTTTCTTT. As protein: CASSVGPGGSEAFF. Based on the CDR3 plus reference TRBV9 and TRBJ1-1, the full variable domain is DSGVTQTPKHLITATGQRVTLRCSPRSGDLSVYWYQQSLDQGLQFLIQYYNGEERAKGNILERFSAQQFPDLHSELNLSSLELGDSALYFCASSVGPGGSEAFFGQGTRLTVV.

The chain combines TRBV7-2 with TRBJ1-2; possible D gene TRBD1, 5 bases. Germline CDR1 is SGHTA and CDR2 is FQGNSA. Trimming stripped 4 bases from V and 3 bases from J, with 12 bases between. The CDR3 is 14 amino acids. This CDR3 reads CASSYTGTDYGYTF. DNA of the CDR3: TGTGCCAGCAGCTATACCGGGACTGACTATGGCTACACCTTC.

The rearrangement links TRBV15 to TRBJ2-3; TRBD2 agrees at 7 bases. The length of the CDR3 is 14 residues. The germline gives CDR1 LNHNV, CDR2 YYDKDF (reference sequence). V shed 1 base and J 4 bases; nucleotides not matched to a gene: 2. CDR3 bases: TGTGCCACCAGCAGAGGAGCGGGATCAGATACGCAGTATTTT. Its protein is CATSRGAGSDTQYF.

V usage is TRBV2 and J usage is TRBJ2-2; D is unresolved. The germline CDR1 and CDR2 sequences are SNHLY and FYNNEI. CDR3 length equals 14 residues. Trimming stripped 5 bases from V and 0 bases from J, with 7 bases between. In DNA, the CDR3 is TGTGCCAGCAGTACGTCAACGAACACCGGGGAGCTGTTTTTT. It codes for CASSTSTNTGELFF. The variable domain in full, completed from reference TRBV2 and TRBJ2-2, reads EPEVTQTPSHQVTQMGQEVILRCVPISNHLYFYWYRQILGQKVEFLVSFYNNEISEKSEIFDDQFSVERPDGSNFTLKIRSTKLEDSAMYFCASSTSTNTGELFFGEGSRLTVL.